What follows are 16 T cell receptor beta chains derived from one specimen sequenced in a study of blood T cell repertoires in COVID-19. The repertoire was sequenced with immunoSEQ multiplex PCR; TCRdb's copy has only in-frame clones and lacks some. The data show more than 95,000 clones, 85% to 90% seen once. The specimen sequenced was peripheral blood. These receptors were obtained from a human donor in a cohort sampled during active COVID-19.

The chain links TRBV6-5 to TRBJ1-2; no definite D call. The CDR3 has 12 amino acids. Trimming took 8 bases from V and 4 from J, leaving 11 bases between them. From germline, CDR1 is MNHEY and CDR2 SVGAGI. CDR3 bases: TGTGCCAGCTCCTTGAGCGGCTATGGCTACACCTTC. It specifies CASSLSGYGYTF.

The chain has TRBV11-2 and TRBJ2-2, with a weak D call TRBD2 (5 bases). CDR3 length: 15 amino acids. The germline V gene encodes CDR1 SGHAT and CDR2 FQNNGV. The V end was cut by 7 bases, the J end by 0 bases, with 12 bases between. CDR3 sequence: CASKTGIANTGELFF. The DNA of the CDR3 is TGTGCCAGCAAGACGGGAATCGCGAACACCGGGGAGCTGTTTTTT.

CDR3 amino acids: CASSGLGPAYEQYF. In DNA form, the CDR3 reads TGTGCCAGCAGCGGTCTGGGCCCGGCCTACGAGCAGTACTTC. The genes are TRBV5-6 and TRBJ2-7; D gene ambiguous. Germline CDR1 reads SGHDT; CDR2 reads YYEEEE. V dropped 4 bases and J dropped 2 bases, with 13 bases sitting between them. This CDR3 comprises 14 residues.

This clone was seen more than once but under ten times. The V call is TRBV9, the J call TRBJ1-2; D is uncertain. Deletions cut 7 bases from V and 8 bases from J, with 9 bases between. This CDR3 contains 10 residues. Germline CDR1 SGDLS, CDR2 YYNGEE. The CDR3 loop reads CASGPYGYTF. DNA of the CDR3: TGTGCCAGCGGCCCGTACGGCTACACCTTC.

This chain connects TRBV5-1 to TRBJ2-5, with 8 positions matching TRBD2. The CDR3 loop spans 16 amino acids. V gave up 4 bases and J gave up 4 bases; unmatched junction bases: 12. The V gene's germline CDR1 is SGHRS and CDR2 YFSETQ. In DNA, the CDR3 is TGCGCCAGCAGCCCCTCTATCGGGAGGGTTGGAGAGACCCAGTACTTC. Translating gives CASSPSIGRVGETQYF.

The chain joins TRBV7-6 to TRBJ2-7; 8 bases align to TRBD2. Germline-derived CDR1 and CDR2 are SGHVS and FNYEAQ. The V gene end was trimmed by 5 bases and the J gene end by 2 bases; junction bases not matched to a gene: 5. This CDR3 has 14 amino acids. Here the CDR3 reads CASSPGGSPYEQYF. The DNA of the CDR3 is TGTGCCAGCAGCCCGGGAGGGTCACCCTACGAGCAGTACTTC.

J is TRBJ2-1 and V is TRBV6-2 or TRBV6-3, with D tentatively TRBD2 (6 bases). The CDR3 spans 14 residues. Trimming removed 5 bases from V and 8 bases from J, with 16 bases in between. Germline lookup yields CDR1 MNHEY and CDR2 SVGEGT. For the CDR3, the DNA is TGTGCCAGCAGTGAGACCGTGGAGGGAGATGAGCAGTTCTTC. It encodes CASSETVEGDEQFF.

The rearrangement joins TRBV11-2 to TRBJ2-5; 7 nucleotides match TRBD2. Germline CDR1 is SGHAT and CDR2 is FQNNGV. J lost 2 bases, V lost 1 base, and 4 bases had no gene match. There are 15 residues in the CDR3. In nucleotides, the CDR3 is TGTGCCAGCAGCTTAGTATTCGGGGGGCAAGAGACCCAGTACTTC. Its protein is CASSLVFGGQETQYF.

This clone was seen a handful of times. The junction shows a germline mismatch at one end, possibly a read error. This chain connects TRBV7-7 to TRBJ2-2, with a possible D match to TRBD1 (6 bases). The CDR3 runs 16 residues. Per the germline V gene, CDR1 is SSHAT and CDR2 is FNYEAQ (reference sequence). The CDR3 bases are TGTGCTAGCAGCCAATCCGGGACATCGAACACCGGGGAGCTGTTTTTT. Translation: CASSQSGTSNTGELFF.

In its sample, this clone was seen once. CDR3 amino acids: CASSTDRGPTYEQYF. As DNA, the CDR3 is TGTGCCAGCAGCACTGACAGGGGGCCTACCTACGAGCAGTACTTC. V usage is TRBV5-5 and J usage is TRBJ2-7; 10 bases agree with TRBD1. The junction had 6 bases not matched to a gene; V was cut back by 4 bases and J by 2 bases. CDR3 size: 15 residues. Germline V gives CDR1 SGHKS, CDR2 YYEKEE (reference sequence).

The chain couples TRBV25-1 to TRBJ1-4; D not resolved. The CDR3 has 11 residues. V lost 6 bases to trimming and J lost 10 bases, with 9 bases between them. Germline lookup yields CDR1 MGHDK and CDR2 SYGVNS. The CDR3 is CASSAGGKLFF. CDR3 nucleotide sequence: TGTGCCAGCAGCGCGGGAGGAAAACTGTTTTTT.

The V call is TRBV10-3, the J call TRBJ2-1; D not certain. The CDR3 sequence is 12 residues long. Per germline, CDR1 ENHRY and CDR2 SYGVKD. V was clipped by 6 bases and J by 9 bases, with 12 bases between them. CDR3 DNA: TGTGCCATCAGCGAATACAAGATTGAGCAGTTCTTC. It is translated as CAISEYKIEQFF.

The chain recombines TRBV7-9 with TRBJ2-7, with TRBD1 matching 8 bases. Germline CDR1 SEHNR, CDR2 FQNEAQ (reference sequence). The CDR3 contains 15 residues. After removal of 5 bases from V and 3 bases from J, the junction contained 9 bases not matched to a gene. The CDR3 loop is CASSVLPGQDYEQYF. The CDR3 DNA reads as TGTGCCAGCAGCGTACTACCGGGACAGGACTACGAGCAGTACTTC.

The chain uses TRBV5-1 and TRBJ1-3; 8 nucleotides agree with TRBD1. Trimming removed 5 bases from V and 2 bases from J; junction bases left unmatched: 6. In germline, CDR1 is SGHRS, CDR2 YFSETQ. CDR3 length: 15 amino acids. The CDR3 reads CASSLTGDTGNTIYF. The CDR3 coding sequence is TGCGCCAGCAGTCTGACAGGGGATACTGGAAACACCATATATTTT. Variable domain in full (rest from reference TRBV5-1 and TRBJ1-3): KAGVTQTPRYLIKTRGQQVTLSCSPISGHRSVSWYQQTPGQGLQFLFEYFSETQRNKGNFPGRFSGRQFSNSRSEMNVSTLELGDSALYLCASSLTGDTGNTIYFGEGSWLTVV.

The CDR3 spells CASSLFAGGGSYEQYF. The DNA of the CDR3 is TGTGCCAGCAGCTTGTTCGCAGGGGGCGGCTCCTACGAGCAGTACTTC. The gene calls are TRBV5-5 and TRBJ2-7; 8 nucleotides line up with TRBD1. The CDR3 length is 16 residues. CDR1 SGHKS and CDR2 YYEKEE come from the germline V gene (reference sequence). Trimming took 1 base from V and 0 from J; bases not matched to a gene: 6.

The chain employs TRBV27 and TRBJ2-1; D gene ambiguous. With 3 bases removed from V and 4 bases from J, the gap between germline ends came to 13 bases. The CDR3 is made up of 15 amino acids. Looked up from germline, CDR1 is MNHEY and CDR2 is SMNVEV (reference sequence). Here the CDR3 reads CASSFFPPGYNEQFF. DNA of the CDR3: TGTGCCAGCAGTTTCTTTCCTCCGGGTTACAATGAGCAGTTCTTC.